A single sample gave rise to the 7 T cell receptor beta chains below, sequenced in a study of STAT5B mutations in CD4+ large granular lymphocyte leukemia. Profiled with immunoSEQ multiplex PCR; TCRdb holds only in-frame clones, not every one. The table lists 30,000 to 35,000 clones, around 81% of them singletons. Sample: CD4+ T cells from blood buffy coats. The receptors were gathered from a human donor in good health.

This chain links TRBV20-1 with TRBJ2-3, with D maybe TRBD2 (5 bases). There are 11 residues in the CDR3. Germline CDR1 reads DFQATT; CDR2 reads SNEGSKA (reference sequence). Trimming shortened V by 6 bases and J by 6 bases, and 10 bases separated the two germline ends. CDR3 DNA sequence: TGCAGTGCCACGCCGGGGGATACGCAGTATTTT. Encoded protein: CSATPGDTQYF.

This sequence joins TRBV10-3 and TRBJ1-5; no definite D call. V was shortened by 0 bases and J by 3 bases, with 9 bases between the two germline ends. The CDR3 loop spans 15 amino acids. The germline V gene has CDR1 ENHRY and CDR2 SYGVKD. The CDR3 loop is CAISESGSTNQPQHF. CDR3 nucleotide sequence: TGTGCCATCAGTGAGTCCGGAAGCACCAATCAGCCCCAGCATTTT.

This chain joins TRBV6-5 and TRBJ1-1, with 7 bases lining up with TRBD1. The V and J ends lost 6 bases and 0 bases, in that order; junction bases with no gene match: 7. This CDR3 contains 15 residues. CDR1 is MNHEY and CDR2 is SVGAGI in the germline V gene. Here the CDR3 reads CASRKGQTVNTEAFF. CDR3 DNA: TGTGCCAGCAGAAAGGGACAGACAGTGAACACTGAAGCTTTCTTT.

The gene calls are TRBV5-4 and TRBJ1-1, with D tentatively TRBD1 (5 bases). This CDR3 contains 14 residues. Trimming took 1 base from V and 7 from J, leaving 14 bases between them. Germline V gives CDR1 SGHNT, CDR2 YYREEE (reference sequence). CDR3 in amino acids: CASSLPGRGGEAFF. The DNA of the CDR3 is TGTGCCAGCAGCTTGCCAGGGCGGGGCGGTGAAGCTTTCTTT.

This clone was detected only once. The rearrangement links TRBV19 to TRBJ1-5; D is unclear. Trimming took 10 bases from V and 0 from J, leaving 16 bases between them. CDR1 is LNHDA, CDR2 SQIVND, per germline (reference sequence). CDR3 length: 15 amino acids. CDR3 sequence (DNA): TGTGCCACCGAGCCGCAGGTCTATAGCAATCAGCCCCAGCATTTT. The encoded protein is CATEPQVYSNQPQHF.

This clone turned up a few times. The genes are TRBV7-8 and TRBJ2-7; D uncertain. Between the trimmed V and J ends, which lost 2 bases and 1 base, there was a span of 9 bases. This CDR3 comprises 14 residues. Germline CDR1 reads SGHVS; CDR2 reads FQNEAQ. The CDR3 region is CASSLMVGSYEQYF. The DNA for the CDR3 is TGTGCCAGCAGCTTAATGGTGGGGTCCTACGAGCAGTACTTC.

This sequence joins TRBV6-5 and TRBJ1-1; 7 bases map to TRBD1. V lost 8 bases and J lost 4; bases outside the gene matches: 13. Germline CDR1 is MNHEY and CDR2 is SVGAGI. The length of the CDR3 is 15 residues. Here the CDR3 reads CASRGEGAGSTEAFF. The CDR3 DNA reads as TGTGCCAGCCGGGGGGAGGGGGCGGGGAGCACTGAAGCTTTCTTT.